The 28 T cell receptor beta chains listed next were all sequenced from one sample in a study of regulatory T cells in long-lasting Graves disease. To make TCR beta libraries, researchers used iRepertoire HTBI primers and Arm-PCR of CDR3 regions. One entry per CDR3 protein results from TCRdb running MiXCR on the multiplex PCR reads. The sample contains 250,000 to 300,000 distinct CDR3 sequences, 18% of which appear only once. Stated time point: newly diagnosed GD, antithyroid drugs for less than 3 months. RNA isolated from PBMCs was used to make the TCR library. These sequences were also reported in another study, on T cells in Graves' hyperthyroidism and ophthalmopathy.

Sequencing used peripheral blood mononuclear cells (PBMCs), obtained at new diagnosis, from a patient treated with antithyroid drugs. Receptor source: a young woman with Graves disease.

This clonotype was seen ten or more times. The gene calls are TRBV12-3 or TRBV12-4 and TRBJ1-5, with 12 bases fitting TRBD1. The V and J ends lost 5 bases and 3 bases, in that order; junction bases with no gene match: 5. The CDR3 contains 16 residues. This CDR3 is CASSAGTGGTNQPQHF. DNA of the CDR3: TGTGCCAGCAGTGCTGGGACAGGGGGCACCAATCAGCCCCAGCATTTT.

This clonotype was detected ten times or more. The chain has TRBV7-9 and TRBJ1-4; D remains ambiguous. CDR3 length equals 15 residues. The germline CDR1 and CDR2 sequences are SEHNR and FQNEAQ (reference sequence). V was clipped by 6 bases and J by 8 bases, with 19 bases between them. CDR3 sequence reads: CASSQVGARGEKLFF. The CDR3 region has the DNA TGTGCCAGCAGTCAGGTTGGAGCTCGGGGAGAAAAACTGTTTTTT.

Ten or more counts support this clonotype. The chain has TRBV20-1 and TRBJ1-2; TRBD1 aligns across 7 bases. This CDR3 is built from 14 residues. With V trimmed by 6 bases and J by 0 bases, 7 bases remained unmatched. Germline lookup yields CDR1 DFQATT and CDR2 SNEGSKA (reference sequence). CDR3 amino acids: CSASPGTANYGYTF. The CDR3 coding sequence is TGCAGTGCGTCGCCCGGGACAGCTAACTATGGCTACACCTTC.

This clonotype was seen repeatedly, ten times or more. The chain uses TRBV2 and TRBJ2-7; D might be TRBD1 (5 bases). Germline lookup yields CDR1 SNHLY and CDR2 FYNNEI. The V and J ends lost 4 bases and 5 bases respectively, with 15 bases between them. The length of the CDR3 is 14 residues. CDR3 coding DNA: TGTGCCAGCAGTGTGGGCCCAGGGCCCCACGAGCAGTACTTC. It encodes CASSVGPGPHEQYF.

This clonotype appeared a few times. This chain uses TRBV20-1 with TRBJ2-3, with 11 bases fitting TRBD2. The CDR3 sequence is 18 residues long. With 1 base clipped from V and 0 bases from J, the junction kept 9 bases outside the gene matches. Germline lookup yields CDR1 DFQATT and CDR2 SNEGSKA (reference sequence). DNA for the CDR3: TGCAGTGCTAGAGTAATACTAGCGGGGGCCAGAAGCACAGATACGCAGTATTTT. It encodes CSARVILAGARSTDTQYF.

This clonotype was recorded at least ten times. V usage is TRBV5-6 and J usage is TRBJ1-5; 10 bases agree with TRBD1. The CDR3 sequence is 15 residues long. Germline loops: CDR1 SGHDT, CDR2 YYEEEE. Trimming took 2 bases from V and 5 from J; bases not matched to a gene: 4. The CDR3 region is CASSLTGQGYQPQHF. The CDR3 DNA reads TGTGCCAGCAGCTTAACGGGACAGGGGTATCAGCCCCAGCATTTT.

In the case of this clonotype: One end of the junction is discordant with germline, which a read error may explain. The V and J genes are TRBV3-1 and TRBJ2-1; 7 nucleotides line up with TRBD2. The germline gives CDR1 LGHDT, CDR2 YNNKEL (reference sequence). The CDR3 length is 13 residues. The CDR3 loop reads CASSQDLGGRGTF. CDR3 DNA: TGTGCCAGCAGCCAAGATCTGGGCGGGAGAGGGACCTTC.

This clonotype occurred many times. The junction differs from germline at one of its ends, possibly a read error. The chain combines TRBV5-1 with TRBJ2-2, with 9 bases lining up with TRBD1. Germline CDR1 is SGHRS and CDR2 is YFSETQ. The CDR3 has 15 amino acids. This chain's CDR3 is CASSPGTGNSGELFF. As DNA, the CDR3 is TGTGCCAGCAGCCCCGGGACAGGGAATTCCGGGGAGCTGTTTTTT. Full variable domain (remainder filled in from reference TRBV5-1 and TRBJ2-2): KAGVTQTPRYLIKTRGQQVTLSCSPISGHRSVSWYQQTPGQGLQFLFEYFSETQRNKGNFPGRFSGRQFSNSRSEMNVSTLELGDSALYLCASSPGTGNSGELFFGEGSRLTVL.

This clonotype showed up many times. The CDR3 bases are TGTGCCACCAGCAGAGATTCCCTCAGTAGCGGGGGCTACGAGCAGTACTTC. Encoded protein: CATSRDSLSSGGYEQYF. The chain recombines TRBV15 with TRBJ2-7, with 9 bases fitting TRBD2. J was trimmed by 3 bases and V by 0 bases; bases with no gene match: 9. CDR3 size: 17 residues. Germline CDR1 LNHNV, CDR2 YYDKDF (reference sequence).

The sample holds many counts of this clonotype. The V gene is TRBV7-9, the J gene TRBJ1-5; D possibly corresponds to TRBD1 (5 bases). This CDR3 spans 16 amino acids. The germline V gene encodes CDR1 SEHNR and CDR2 FQNEAQ (reference sequence). Trimming shortened V by 4 bases and J by 2 bases, and 15 bases separated the two germline ends. CDR3 sequence (DNA): TGTGCCAGCAGCTCCCCAGGGTGGGAGGGCAATCAGCCCCAGCATTTT. Encoded protein: CASSSPGWEGNQPQHF.

About this clonotype itself: This likely traces to a read error, being one base from a far larger clone. V is TRBV6-4 and J is TRBJ1-1; D ambiguous. The CDR3 totals 13 residues. Germline CDR1 and CDR2: MRHNA and SNTAGT. In nucleotides, the CDR3 is TGTGCCAGCAGTGAACAGATGAACACTGTAGCTTTCTTT. This encodes CASSEQMNTVAFF.

In its sample, this clonotype was seen once. This may arise from a read error, as a much more abundant clone is one base away. This rearrangement joins TRBV6-2 or TRBV6-3 to TRBJ2-7; D tentatively fits TRBD1 or TRBD2 (5 bases each). There are 16 residues in the CDR3. Germline-derived CDR1 and CDR2 are MNHEY and SVGEGT. This CDR3 is CVSSHGIRRVSYEQYF. The CDR3 nucleotides read TGTGTCAGCAGCCACGGGATTCGCAGGGTCTCCTACGAGCAGTACTTC.

In regard to this clonotype: This probably arose from a read error, given a far larger clone one base away. The V gene is TRBV2, the J gene TRBJ1-1; D perhaps matches TRBD1 (5 bases). Germline-derived CDR1 and CDR2 are SNHLY and FYNNEI. The CDR3 is 15 residues long. The CDR3 protein is CASTRRGASGTAAFF. The CDR3 DNA sequence: TGTGCCAGCACCCGCCGAGGGGCTTCGGGCACTGCAGCTTTCTTT.

This chain links TRBV15 with TRBJ1-5; a possible D gene is TRBD1 (5 bases). V lost 1 base and J 4 bases, leaving 8 bases between the germline ends. This CDR3 has 14 amino acids. Looked up from germline, CDR1 is LNHNV and CDR2 is YYDKDF (reference sequence). Written as DNA, the CDR3 is TGTGCCACCAGCAGAGTTGGGGGGAATCAGCCCCAGCATTTT. It codes for CATSRVGGNQPQHF.

This clonotype appeared many times. The chain has TRBV4-1 and TRBJ2-2; TRBD1 might be the D (5 bases). The CDR3 loop spans 13 amino acids. V shed 7 bases and J shed 6 bases, with 12 bases lying between them. CDR1 and CDR2 (germline): MGHRA, YSYEKL. CDR3 sequence (DNA): TGCGCCAGCACTTTCAGGGATCCCGGGGAGCTGTTTTTT. Its translation is CASTFRDPGELFF.

This clonotype has a count of ten or more. The chain recombines TRBV12-3 or TRBV12-4 with TRBJ1-1, with D perhaps matching TRBD1 (6 bases). The V gene lost 6 bases and the J gene lost 3 bases, with 20 bases spanning the gap. The CDR3 length is 16 residues. CDR3 nucleotide sequence: TGTGCCAGCAGAACGTCTGGCGGGGGCGGTGACACTGAAGCTTTCTTT. Amino acids: CASRTSGGGGDTEAFF.

The chain couples TRBV6-2 or TRBV6-3 to TRBJ1-1, with D uncertain. V lost 4 bases to trimming and J lost 7 bases, with 13 bases between them. The CDR3 totals 13 residues. The germline V gene encodes CDR1 MNHEY and CDR2 SVGEGT. CDR3 region: CASSLRGISEAFF. The CDR3 DNA sequence: TGTGCCAGCAGTTTGCGGGGAATTAGTGAAGCTTTCTTT.

This clonotype was recorded many times. The rearrangement links TRBV7-2 to TRBJ2-7; 10 bases match TRBD2. The CDR3 sequence is 16 residues long. Germline V gene data show CDR1 as SGHTA and CDR2 as FQGNSA. The ends lost 5 bases at V and 4 bases at J; junction bases unmatched: 11. DNA of the CDR3: TGTGCCAGCAGCCCACACACCAGCGGGGGGGCTTACGAGCAGTACTTC. Its protein product is CASSPHTSGGAYEQYF.

This clonotype showed up many times. V and J are TRBV12-3 or TRBV12-4 and TRBJ2-7; a possible D gene is TRBD2 (5 bases). Trimming cost V 3 bases and J 6 bases, with 9 bases left between them. The CDR3 has 12 residues. The CDR3 is CASSFAGGEQYF. The CDR3 DNA is TGTGCCAGCAGTTTTGCTGGAGGCGAGCAGTACTTC.

This clonotype came up many times. The CDR3 loop reads CASSQDFAPEAFF. The CDR3 nucleotides are TGTGCCAGCAGCCAAGATTTCGCCCCTGAAGCTTTCTTT. J is TRBJ1-1 and V is TRBV3-1, with D unresolved. The germline V gene has CDR1 LGHDT and CDR2 YNNKEL (reference sequence). V lost 0 bases and J lost 6, with 8 bases in between. CDR3 length equals 13 residues.

This clonotype was counted ten times or more. The V gene is TRBV7-8, the J gene TRBJ2-7; no firm D call. Trimming stripped 3 bases from V and 2 bases from J, with 8 bases between. The CDR3 is made up of 13 amino acids. Germline V lookup: CDR1 SGHVS, CDR2 FQNEAQ. Here the CDR3 reads CASSLQHAYEQYF. The CDR3, as DNA: TGTGCCAGCAGCTTGCAACATGCCTACGAGCAGTACTTC.

This clonotype was counted at least ten times. V usage is TRBV20-1 and J usage is TRBJ2-5; D unclear. The V end lost 0 bases, the J end lost 5 bases, and 7 bases lay between the germline ends. The CDR3 loop spans 12 amino acids. Germline V lookup: CDR1 DFQATT, CDR2 SNEGSKA (reference sequence). CDR3 region: CSARDLVETQYF. The CDR3 DNA sequence: TGCAGTGCTAGAGATTTGGTCGAGACCCAGTACTTC.

This clonotype was counted ten times or more. This chain uses TRBV10-2 with TRBJ2-1, with D perhaps being TRBD1 or TRBD2 (5 bases each). Germline loops: CDR1 WSHSY, CDR2 SAAADI. Trimming removed 4 bases from V and 4 bases from J, with 14 bases in between. The CDR3 is made up of 15 amino acids. The CDR3 here is CASSAGTSSYNEQFF. In nucleotides, the CDR3 is TGCGCCAGCAGTGCTGGGACCTCGTCGTACAATGAGCAGTTCTTC.

This clonotype was observed at least ten times. V is TRBV6-9 and J is TRBJ2-4; 8 nucleotides line up with TRBD1. Germline V gene sequence: CDR1 MNHGY, CDR2 SVAAGI. V gave up 3 bases and J gave up 9 bases; unmatched junction bases: 4. CDR3 size: 13 residues. The CDR3: CASSYRGQVIQYF. CDR3 in DNA: TGTGCCAGCAGTTACCGGGGACAGGTCATTCAGTACTTC.

In its sample, this clonotype was seen many times. This chain joins TRBV6-1 and TRBJ2-5; tentatively, D is TRBD1 (5 bases). This CDR3 spans 14 amino acids. Looked up from germline, CDR1 is MNHNS and CDR2 is SASEGT. The V end lost 6 bases, the J end lost 4 bases, and 15 bases lay between the germline ends. For the CDR3, the DNA is TGTGCCAGCAGGGCCAGGCAGGGTGGAGAGACCCAGTACTTC. Its translation is CASRARQGGETQYF.

This clonotype was recorded many times. This rearrangement joins TRBV6-2 or TRBV6-3 to TRBJ1-5; maybe TRBD1 (5 bases). This CDR3 has 17 residues. V was shortened by 2 bases and J by 4 bases, with 18 bases between the two germline ends. Per germline, CDR1 MNHEY and CDR2 SVGEGT. Here the CDR3 reads CASSYGLGREKNQPQHF. As DNA, the CDR3 is TGTGCCAGCAGTTACGGGCTCGGCAGGGAAAAAAATCAGCCCCAGCATTTT.

This clonotype has ten or more counts. This chain joins TRBV6-1 and TRBJ1-2; TRBD1 matches 9 bases. V trimming: 4 bases; J trimming: 4 bases; junction bases outside the gene matches: 10. CDR1 MNHNS and CDR2 SASEGT come from the germline V gene. CDR3 size: 16 residues. The CDR3 DNA follows: TGTGCCAGCAGTGTTACAGGGGGCAATGCCCTCTATGGCTACACCTTC. Amino acid sequence: CASSVTGGNALYGYTF.

This clonotype was seen ten or more times. V is TRBV6-5 and J is TRBJ2-1; 9 bases agree with TRBD2. Germline V CDR1 and CDR2: MNHEY, SVGAGI. V was clipped by 0 bases and J by 9 bases; unmatched bases: 6. The length of the CDR3 is 15 residues. The CDR3, as DNA: TGTGCCAGCAGTTACTCTCAGCGGGGGGACGTTGAGCAGTTCTTC. This sequence encodes CASSYSQRGDVEQFF.